This entry is about one T cell receptor beta chain. What it binds is unknown. The sample is drawn from a study of shared clonotypes between healthy human individuals. Points from the study as a whole: Limited genetic and exposure-history diversity came from having few donors.

The CDR3 has 17 residues. The ends lost 0 bases at V and 6 bases at J; junction bases unmatched: 10. The assay was immunoSEQ multiplex PCR, and TCRdb's table has in-frame clones only and misses some. The sample comprises about 510,000 clones, about 79% of which are singletons, and approximately 13% rests with the top ten. Extraction of genomic DNA in unsorted samples used about 81 million PBMCs. The chain links TRBV23-1 to TRBJ2-1; 8 bases are shared with TRBD1. TRBV23-1 is identified as an open reading frame with a role that is uncertain. The sequence came from a woman between 35 and 50 years old in good health. Some clones in this sample may be carry-over from other donors' samples. The source material was PBMCs. This chain's CDR3 is CASSQSNETGVSNEQFF. The CDR3 DNA is TGCGCCAGCAGTCAATCGAATGAGACAGGGGTTAGCAATGAGCAGTTCTTC.